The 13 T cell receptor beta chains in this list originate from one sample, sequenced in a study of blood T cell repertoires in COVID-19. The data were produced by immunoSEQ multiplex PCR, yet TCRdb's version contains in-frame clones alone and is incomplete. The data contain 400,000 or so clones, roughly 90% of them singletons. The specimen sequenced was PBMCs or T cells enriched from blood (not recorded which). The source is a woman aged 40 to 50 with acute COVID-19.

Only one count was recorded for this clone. The CDR3: CASSLETGVSTQYF. DNA for the CDR3: TGTGCCAGCAGCTTAGAAACGGGGGTTTCGACCCAGTACTTC. V is TRBV7-8 and J is TRBJ2-5, with D tentatively TRBD2 (6 bases). Trimming cost V 1 base and J 7 bases, with 13 bases left between them. The germline CDR1 and CDR2 sequences are SGHVS and FQNEAQ. The CDR3 loop spans 14 amino acids. The entire variable domain, with the rest obtained from reference TRBV7-8 and TRBJ2-5, is as follows: GAGVSQSPRYKVAKRGQDVALRCDPISGHVSLFWYQQALGQGPEFLTYFQNEAQLDKSGLPSDRFFAERPEGSVSTLKIQRTQQEDSAVYLCASSLETGVSTQYFGPGTRLLVL.

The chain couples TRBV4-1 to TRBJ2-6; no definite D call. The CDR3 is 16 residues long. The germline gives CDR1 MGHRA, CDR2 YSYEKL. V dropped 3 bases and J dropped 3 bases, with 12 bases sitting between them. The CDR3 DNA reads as TGCGCCAGCAGCCACTATACAGATTATGGGGCCAACGTCCTGACTTTC. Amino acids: CASSHYTDYGANVLTF.

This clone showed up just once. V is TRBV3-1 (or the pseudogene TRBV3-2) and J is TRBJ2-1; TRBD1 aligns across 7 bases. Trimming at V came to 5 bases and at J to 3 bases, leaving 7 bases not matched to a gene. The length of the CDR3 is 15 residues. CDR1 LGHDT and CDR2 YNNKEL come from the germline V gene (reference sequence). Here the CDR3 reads CASSVGPGGYNEQFF. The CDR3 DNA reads TGTGCCAGCAGCGTCGGACCAGGGGGCTACAATGAGCAGTTCTTC.

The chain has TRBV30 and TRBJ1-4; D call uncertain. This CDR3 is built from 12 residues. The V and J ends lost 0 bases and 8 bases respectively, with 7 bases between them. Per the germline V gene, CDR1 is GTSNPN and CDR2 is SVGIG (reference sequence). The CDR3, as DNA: TGTGCCTGGAGTGTATCTGGCGAAAAACTGTTTTTT. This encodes CAWSVSGEKLFF.

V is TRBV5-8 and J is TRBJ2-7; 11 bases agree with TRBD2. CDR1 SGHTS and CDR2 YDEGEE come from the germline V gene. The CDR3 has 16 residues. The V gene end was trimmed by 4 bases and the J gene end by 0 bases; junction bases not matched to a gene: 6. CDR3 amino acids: CASSPLAGAYSYEQYF. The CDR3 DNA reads TGTGCCAGCAGCCCACTAGCGGGGGCTTACTCCTACGAGCAGTACTTC.

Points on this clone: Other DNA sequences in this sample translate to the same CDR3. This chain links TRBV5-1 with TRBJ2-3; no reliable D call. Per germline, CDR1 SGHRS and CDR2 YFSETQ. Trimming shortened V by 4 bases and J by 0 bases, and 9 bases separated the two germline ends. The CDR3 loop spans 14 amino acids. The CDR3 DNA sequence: TGCGCCAGCAGCCTGTCCACTAGCACAGATACGCAGTATTTT. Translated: CASSLSTSTDTQYF.

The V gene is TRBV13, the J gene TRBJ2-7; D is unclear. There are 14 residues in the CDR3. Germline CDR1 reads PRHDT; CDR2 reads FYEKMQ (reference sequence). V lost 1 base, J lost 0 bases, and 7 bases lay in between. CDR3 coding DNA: TGTGCCAGCAGCTTAGAGAGGCTCTCCTACGAGCAGTACTTC. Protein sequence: CASSLERLSYEQYF.

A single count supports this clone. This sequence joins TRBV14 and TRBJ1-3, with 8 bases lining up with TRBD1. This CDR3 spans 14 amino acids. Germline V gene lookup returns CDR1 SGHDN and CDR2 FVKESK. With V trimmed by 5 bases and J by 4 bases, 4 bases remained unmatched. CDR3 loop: CASSARGRGNTIYF. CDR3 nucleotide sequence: TGTGCCAGCAGCGCCAGGGGGCGCGGAAACACCATATATTTT.

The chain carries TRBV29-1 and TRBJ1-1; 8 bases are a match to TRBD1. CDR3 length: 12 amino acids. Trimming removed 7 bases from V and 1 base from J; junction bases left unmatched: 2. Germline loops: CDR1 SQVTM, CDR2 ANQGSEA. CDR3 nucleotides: TGCAGCGGCGGACAGGGGAACACTGAAGCTTTCTTT. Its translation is CSGGQGNTEAFF. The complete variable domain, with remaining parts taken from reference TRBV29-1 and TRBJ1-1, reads SAVISQKPSRDICQRGTSLTIQCQVDSQVTMMFWYRQQPGQSLTLIATANQGSEATYESGFVIDKFPISRPNLTFSTLTVSNMSPEDSSIYLCSGGQGNTEAFFGQGTRLTVV.

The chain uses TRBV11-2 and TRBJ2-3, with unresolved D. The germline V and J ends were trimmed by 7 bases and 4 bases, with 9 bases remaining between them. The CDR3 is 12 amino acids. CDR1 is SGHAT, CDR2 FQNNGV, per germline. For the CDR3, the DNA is TGTGCCAGCAACCCATTAGCAGATACGCAGTATTTT. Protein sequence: CASNPLADTQYF.

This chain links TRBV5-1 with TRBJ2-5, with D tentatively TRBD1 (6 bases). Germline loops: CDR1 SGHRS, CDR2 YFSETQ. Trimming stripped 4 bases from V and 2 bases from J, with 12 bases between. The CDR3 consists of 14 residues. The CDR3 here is CASSEDSQQETQYF. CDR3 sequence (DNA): TGCGCCAGCAGCGAGGACAGTCAGCAAGAGACCCAGTACTTC.

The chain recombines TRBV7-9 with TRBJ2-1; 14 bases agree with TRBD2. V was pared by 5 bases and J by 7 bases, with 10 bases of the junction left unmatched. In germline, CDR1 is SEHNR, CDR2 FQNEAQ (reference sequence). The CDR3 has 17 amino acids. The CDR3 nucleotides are TGTGCCAGCAGCCGGACTAGCGGGGGGCCGCAAAAGAATGAGCAGTTCTTC. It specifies CASSRTSGGPQKNEQFF.

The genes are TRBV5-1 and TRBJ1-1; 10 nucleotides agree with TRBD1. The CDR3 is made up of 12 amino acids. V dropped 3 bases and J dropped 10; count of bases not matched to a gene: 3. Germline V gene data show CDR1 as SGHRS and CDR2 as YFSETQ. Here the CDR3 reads CASSWTGGSAFF. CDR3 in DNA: TGCGCCAGCAGCTGGACAGGGGGTTCAGCTTTCTTT.